This T cell receptor (beta chain) originates from a study of low-dose radiotherapy and immunotherapy resistance in tumors. For the study at large: Per fraction, Cohort 2 was given 1 Gy every two weeks, accumulating a total of 13 Gy over 26 weeks.

Primers targeting TRAV and TRBV primed first-strand cDNA, covering alpha and beta chains. TCRs were amplified for 15 to 20 PCR cycles with a constant-region primer and V-primer adapter. TCRdb reanalysed the reads using MiXCR and keeps one entry per CDR3 protein. The sample records 70,000 to 95,000 distinct CDR3 sequences, 15% to 20% being singletons. Germline CDR1 MNHNS, CDR2 SASEGT. The V end was cut by 8 bases, the J end by 3 bases, with 14 bases between. CDR3 length: 13 residues. Time point described: before trial treatment. The therapy administered to donors comprised nivolumab, ipilimumab, aspirin, low-dose cyclophosphamide and low-dose radiotherapy.

The sequence was obtained from a male donor with prostate cancer. The chain joins TRBV6-1 to TRBJ2-7; weak D call: TRBD1 (5 bases). This sample comprised PBMCs, obtained before treatment. The CDR3 DNA is TGTGCCAGCCATAGGGGCAGCTACTACGAGCAGTACTTC. Its protein product is CASHRGSYYEQYF.